Presented here are 6 T cell receptor beta chains from one specimen sequenced in a study of a mutant IDH1 vaccine in newly diagnosed glioma. These TCRs' antigens remain unknown. Repertoires were generated with immunoSEQ multiplex PCR, while TCRdb's copy carries only in-frame clones and drops some. The sample shows more than 50,000 clones, about four fifths of them seen only once. Specified time point: week 11, during vaccination. The study gave 300 ug of mutant IDH1 20-mer peptide per vaccine dose, with topical imiquimod. This material consisted of PBMCs, taken from a glioma patient whose treatment included an IDH1 peptide vaccine. These receptors were obtained from a middle-aged man with glioma.

The chain couples TRBV25-1 to TRBJ2-7; no reliable D call. Germline values: CDR1 MGHDK, CDR2 SYGVNS. Deletions cut 6 bases from V and 0 bases from J, with 12 bases between. The CDR3 is 14 amino acids. As DNA, the CDR3 is TGTGCCAGCAGGAGGACCGGAGACTCCTACGAGCAGTACTTC. It specifies CASRRTGDSYEQYF.

The CDR3 nucleotides read TGTGCCAGCAGCTTGGGTGCAGCTAATGAAAAACTGTTTTTT. Protein sequence: CASSLGAANEKLFF. The chain is built from TRBV5-4 and TRBJ1-4; D ambiguous. The CDR3 extends over 14 amino acids. Trimming took 0 bases from V and 3 from J, leaving 6 bases between them. Germline V lookup: CDR1 SGHNT, CDR2 YYREEE (reference sequence).

This chain uses TRBV29-1 with TRBJ2-7; perhaps D is TRBD1 or TRBD2 (5 bases each). CDR3 length: 12 amino acids. Germline CDR1 is SQVTM and CDR2 is ANQGSEA. The V and J ends lost 3 bases and 0 bases respectively, with 6 bases between them. The CDR3 nucleotides are TGCAGCGTTGAGAGGGGCTCCTACGAGCAGTACTTC. This encodes CSVERGSYEQYF.

The CDR3 coding sequence is TGTGCCAGCAGCTTAAGGGGTCGGAGTATCAATGAAAAACTGTTTTTT. It yields the protein CASSLRGRSINEKLFF. This chain links TRBV5-6 with TRBJ1-4, with a possible D match to TRBD1 (5 bases). V dropped 2 bases and J dropped 5 bases, with 16 bases sitting between them. Per the germline V gene, CDR1 is SGHDT and CDR2 is YYEEEE. This CDR3 region has 16 residues.

CDR3 loop: CASSPGLPSYEQYF. The CDR3 DNA follows: TGTGCCAGCTCCCCGGGACTACCTTCCTACGAGCAGTACTTC. The V call is TRBV18, the J call TRBJ2-7, with 7 bases aligning to TRBD2. Germline CDR1 KGHSH, CDR2 LQKENI. The CDR3 has 14 residues. Losses at the gene ends were 6 bases for V and 1 base for J; bases not matched to a gene: 6.

This chain's CDR3 is CASSLTVDTEAFF. In DNA form, the CDR3 reads TGTGCCAGCAGCTTGACAGTAGACACTGAAGCTTTCTTT. The gene calls are TRBV7-9 and TRBJ1-1, with D maybe TRBD1 (5 bases). V lost 3 bases and J 3 bases, leaving 8 bases between the germline ends. This CDR3 spans 13 amino acids. The germline CDR1 and CDR2 sequences are SEHNR and FQNEAQ (reference sequence).